Below, one T cell receptor (beta chain) is given with its context. Its antigen is undetermined. Use of 60 Vbeta and 13 Jbeta primers characterized the PCR. The data were produced by immunoSEQ multiplex PCR, yet TCRdb's version contains in-frame clones alone and is incomplete. Among about 190,000 clones listed, around 82% were seen once. These data are taken from a study of cytomegalovirus exposure and HLA in healthy donors. Study overall: Researchers found that less than 90% of over 350 genotyped donors fell within the Caucasian-associated ancestry cluster. The study's findings and limits: For most TCR beta V segments, an earlier analysis put the productive rate at about 87% or about 30% of the time. Several of the most significant clusters appeared linked to common viral pathogens, based on a later analysis. Many donors shared some public TCRs, even though most TCR sequences were rare.

Material: PBMCs. The TCR originated in a man between 35 and 55 years old in good health and CMV-seropositive.

The chain's CDR3 is CASSTGGNQPQHF. The CDR3 DNA sequence: TGTGCCAGCTCGACAGGGGGCAATCAGCCCCAGCATTTT. The chain recombines TRBV18 with TRBJ1-5; 8 nucleotides match TRBD1. Trimming cost V 6 bases and J 2 bases; bases outside gene matches: 0. The CDR3 extends over 13 amino acids. Germline V lookup: CDR1 KGHSH, CDR2 LQKENI.